Sequencing of this TCR beta chain was carried out in a study of T cells in Graves' hyperthyroidism and ophthalmopathy. The CDR3 has 13 amino acids. In germline, CDR1 is SQVTM, CDR2 ANQGSEA. Trimming removed 3 bases from V and 5 bases from J, with 10 bases in between. RNA transcripts were the template for amplifying TCR beta CDR3 regions. The TCR CDR3 first-round RT-PCR relied on the HTBI primer set. One entry per CDR3 protein, called by TCRdb with MiXCR from the multiplex PCR reads. Of about 570,000 distinct CDR3 sequences in the sample, around 46% were seen once. This clonotype was sampled from an adult woman with Graves' disease, either hyperthyroidism or ophthalmopathy (not recorded which). V usage is TRBV29-1 and J usage is TRBJ2-2; tentative D call: TRBD1 (6 bases). The source material was peripheral blood or thyroid tissue (not recorded which). CDR3 DNA sequence: TGCAGCGTTGAGCCGACAGGTACCGGGGAGCTGTTTTTT. Translation: CSVEPTGTGELFF.